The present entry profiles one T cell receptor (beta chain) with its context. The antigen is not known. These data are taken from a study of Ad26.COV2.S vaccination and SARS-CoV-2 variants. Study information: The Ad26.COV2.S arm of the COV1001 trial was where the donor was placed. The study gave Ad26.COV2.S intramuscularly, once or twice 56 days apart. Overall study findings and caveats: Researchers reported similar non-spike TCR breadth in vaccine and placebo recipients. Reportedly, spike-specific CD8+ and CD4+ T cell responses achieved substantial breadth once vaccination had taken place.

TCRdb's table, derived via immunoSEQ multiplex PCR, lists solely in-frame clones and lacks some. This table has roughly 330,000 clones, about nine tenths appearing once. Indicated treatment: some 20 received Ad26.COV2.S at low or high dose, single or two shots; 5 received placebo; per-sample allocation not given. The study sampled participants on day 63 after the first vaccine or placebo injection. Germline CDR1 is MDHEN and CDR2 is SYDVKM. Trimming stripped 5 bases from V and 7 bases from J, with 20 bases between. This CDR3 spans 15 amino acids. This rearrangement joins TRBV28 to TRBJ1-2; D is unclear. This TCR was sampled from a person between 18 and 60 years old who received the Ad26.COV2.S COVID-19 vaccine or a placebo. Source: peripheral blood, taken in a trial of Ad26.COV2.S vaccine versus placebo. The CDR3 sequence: CASSPPGGGSRGYTF. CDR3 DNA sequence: TGTGCCAGCAGTCCTCCCGGCGGCGGGTCTCGTGGCTACACCTTC.